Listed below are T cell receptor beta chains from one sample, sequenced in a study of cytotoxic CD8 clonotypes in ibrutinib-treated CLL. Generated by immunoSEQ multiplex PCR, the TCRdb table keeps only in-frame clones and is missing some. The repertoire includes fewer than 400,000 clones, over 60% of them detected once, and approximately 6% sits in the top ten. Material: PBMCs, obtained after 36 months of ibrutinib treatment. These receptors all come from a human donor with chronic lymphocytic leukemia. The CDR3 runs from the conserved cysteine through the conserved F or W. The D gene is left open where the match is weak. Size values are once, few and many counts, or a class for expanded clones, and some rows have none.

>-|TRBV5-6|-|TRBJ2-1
TGTGCCAGCAGCTTGGTCGGCTCCAACAATGAGCAGTTCTTC
CASSLVGSNNEQFF
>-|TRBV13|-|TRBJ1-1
TGTGCCAGCAGCTTACGGGGGACTGAAGCTTTCTTT
CASSLRGTEAFF
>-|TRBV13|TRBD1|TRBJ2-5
TGTGCCAGCAGCTCAAGGGCGGGACAGGGCAGAGAGACCCAGTACTTC
CASSSRAGQGRETQYF
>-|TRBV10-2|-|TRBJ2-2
TGCGCCAGCAGCCCCCTGCTCGTGGGGAACACCGGGGAGCTGTTTTTT
CASSPLLVGNTGELFF
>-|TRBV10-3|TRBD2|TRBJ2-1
TGTGCCATCAGCTCGACTAGCGGGAGGGCCTCCCCCTACAATGAGCAGTTCTTC
CAISSTSGRASPYNEQFF
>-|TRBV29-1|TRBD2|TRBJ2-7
TGCAGCGTTGAAGGGGCTAGCGGGAATCCCTACGAGCAGTACTTC
CSVEGASGNPYEQYF
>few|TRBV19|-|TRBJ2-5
TGTGCCAGTAGTATGGGGGCGACAGAGACCCAGTACTTC
CASSMGATETQYF
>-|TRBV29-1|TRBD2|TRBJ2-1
TGCAGCGTGGAGACCGGGACTAGCGGGAGGGCATCCCCCTACAATGAGCAGTTCTTC
CSVETGTSGRASPYNEQFF
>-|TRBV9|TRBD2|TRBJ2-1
TGTGCCAGCAGCGTACTCCCGACTAGCGGCTACAATGAGCAGTTCTTC
CASSVLPTSGYNEQFF
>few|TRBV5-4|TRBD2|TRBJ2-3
TGTGCCAGCAGCTTGGGATCCCTGAGCGGGGGATGGACAGATACGCAGTATTTT
CASSLGSLSGGWTDTQYF
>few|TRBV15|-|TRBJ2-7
TGTGCCACCAGCAGAGTCCCATCTTGGGGAGACGAGCAGTACTTC
CATSRVPSWGDEQYF
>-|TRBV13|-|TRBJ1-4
TGTGCCAGCAGCTTAGTCGACGAGGGGCTGGATGAAAAACTGTTTTTT
CASSLVDEGLDEKLFF
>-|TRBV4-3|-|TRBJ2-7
TGCGCCAGCAGCCAAGACGGCTTCTCCTACGAGCAGTACTTC
CASSQDGFSYEQYF
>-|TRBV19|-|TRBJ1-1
TGTGCCAGTAACCACAATCGGCGTACTGAAGCTTTCTTT
CASNHNRRTEAFF
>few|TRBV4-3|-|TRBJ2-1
TGCGCCAGCAGCCCTCTTTCCTACAATGAGCAGTTCTTC
CASSPLSYNEQFF
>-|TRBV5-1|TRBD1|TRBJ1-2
TGCGCCAGCAGCTTAGGGGACAGATACTATGGCTACACCTTC
CASSLGDRYYGYTF
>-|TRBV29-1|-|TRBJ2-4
TGCAGCGTTGAACGGGCGGGCCCCAACATTCAGTACTTC
CSVERAGPNIQYF
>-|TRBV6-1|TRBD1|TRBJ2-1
TGTGCCAGCAGTGAGGACAGGAGCTCCTACAATGAGCAGTTCTTC
CASSEDRSSYNEQFF
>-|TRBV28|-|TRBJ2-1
TGTGCCAGCAGGACACTAAATGAGCAGTTCTTC
CASRTLNEQFF
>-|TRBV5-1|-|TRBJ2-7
TGCGCCAGCAGCTTGGAAATCCCCGGGAGAAACGAGCAGTACTTC
CASSLEIPGRNEQYF
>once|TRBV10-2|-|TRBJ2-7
TGCGCCAGCAGTGAGTCCAGGGGAGAGCAGTACTTC
CASSESRGEQYF
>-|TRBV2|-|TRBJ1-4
TGTGCCAGCAGTGGGACAGTGAGTGAAAAACTGTTTTTT
CASSGTVSEKLFF
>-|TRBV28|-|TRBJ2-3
TGTGCCAGCAGCCCCGGCCGGGAGACTAGCACAGATACGCAGTATTTT
CASSPGRETSTDTQYF
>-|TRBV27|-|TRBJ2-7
TGTGCCAGCAGTTTTCGACAGAGAGCCTACGAGCAGTACTTC
CASSFRQRAYEQYF
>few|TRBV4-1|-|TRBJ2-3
TGCGCCAGCAGCCACCCCTCGACCCTTCGGGGGTCAGATACGCAGTATTTT
CASSHPSTLRGSDTQYF
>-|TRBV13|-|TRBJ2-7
TGTGCCAGCAGCTTTGCTGGAATGGCATCCTACGAGCAGTACTTC
CASSFAGMASYEQYF
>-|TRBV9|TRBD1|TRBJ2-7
TGTGCCAGCAGCGGTGGACAGGGACGCTACGAGCAGTACTTC
CASSGGQGRYEQYF
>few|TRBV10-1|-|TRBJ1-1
TGCGCCAGCAGTGAAACAGGAATGAACACTGAAGCTTTCTTT
CASSETGMNTEAFF
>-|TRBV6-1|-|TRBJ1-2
TGTGCCAGCAGTGCCATCTTTACAGGGTCGGGCTACACCTTC
CASSAIFTGSGYTF
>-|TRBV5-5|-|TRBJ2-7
TGTGCCAGCAGCTTATCGGGCCGGCACCCCTACGAGCAGTACTTC
CASSLSGRHPYEQYF
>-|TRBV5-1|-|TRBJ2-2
TGCGCCAGCAGCAATGGATTTGGGGGACCGTCTAACACCGGGGAGCTGTTTTTT
CASSNGFGGPSNTGELFF
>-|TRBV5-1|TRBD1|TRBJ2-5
TGCGCCAGCAGCTTGAGCCTTCGCGGACAGGGCCAAGAGACCCAGTACTTC
CASSLSLRGQGQETQYF
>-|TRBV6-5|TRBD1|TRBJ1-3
TGTGCCAGCAGTTACTCTGAGGGGGCTACTGGAAACACCATATATTTT
CASSYSEGATGNTIYF
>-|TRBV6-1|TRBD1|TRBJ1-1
TGTGCCAGCAGTGCCGAATGGGACAGGCGGAACACTGAAGCTTTCTTT
CASSAEWDRRNTEAFF
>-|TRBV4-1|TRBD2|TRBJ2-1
TGCGCCAGCAGCCCACTTAGCGGGATTGAGCAGTTCTTC
CASSPLSGIEQFF
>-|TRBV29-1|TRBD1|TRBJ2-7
TGCAGCGCTAGGACAGGGCGGACCTACGAGCAGTACTTC
CSARTGRTYEQYF
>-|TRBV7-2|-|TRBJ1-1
TGTGCCAGCAGCTTAGTGAGGGCTGTGAACACTGAAGCTTTCTTT
CASSLVRAVNTEAFF
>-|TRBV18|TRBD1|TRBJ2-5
TGTGCCAGCTCACTGGACAGGGTTGAGACCCAGTACTTC
CASSLDRVETQYF
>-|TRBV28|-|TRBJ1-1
TGTGCCAGCAGACGGTTGAACACTGAAGCTTTCTTT
CASRRLNTEAFF
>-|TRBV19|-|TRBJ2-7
TGTGCCAGTAGTATAGTCGTTGGAAGCGTCTACGAGCAGTACTTC
CASSIVVGSVYEQYF
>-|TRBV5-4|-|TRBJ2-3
TGTGCCAGCAGCTTCAGGGGCTCCTCAGATACGCAGTATTTT
CASSFRGSSDTQYF
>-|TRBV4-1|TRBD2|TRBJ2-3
TGCGCCAGCAATTCGGGGGGGCGGAAAGATACGCAGTATTTT
CASNSGGRKDTQYF
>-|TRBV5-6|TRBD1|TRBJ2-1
TGTGCCAGCAGCTTGGGGACAGGGTACAATGAGCAGTTCTTC
CASSLGTGYNEQFF
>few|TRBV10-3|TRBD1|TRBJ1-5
TGTGCCATCAGCGGGACAGGGGGCATCAATCAGCCCCAGCATTTT
CAISGTGGINQPQHF
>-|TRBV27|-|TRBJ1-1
TGTGCCAGCCCCGGGCGGACGGTGAACACTGAAGCTTTCTTT
CASPGRTVNTEAFF
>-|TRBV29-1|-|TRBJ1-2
TGCAGCGTTCGGGAAGGAGGGGTCGGCAACTATGGCTACACCTTC
CSVREGGVGNYGYTF
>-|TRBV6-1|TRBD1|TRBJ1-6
TGTGCCAGCAGTGCTCTGACAGGGCATAATTCACCCCTCCACTTT
CASSALTGHNSPLHF
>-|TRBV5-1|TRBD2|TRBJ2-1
TGCGCCAGCAGCTTGCTAGCGGGAGGGTACAATGAGCAGTTCTTC
CASSLLAGGYNEQFF
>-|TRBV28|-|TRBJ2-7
TGTGCCAGCAGTTTCCCCGCGGGGCACGAGCAGTACTTC
CASSFPAGHEQYF
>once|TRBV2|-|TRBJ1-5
TGTGCCAGCAGTGAAGCGTTTGGGGGCGCGGGCAATCAGCCCCAGCATTTT
CASSEAFGGAGNQPQHF